One and the same sample provided the 5 T cell receptor beta chains below, sequenced in a study of T cells in localized non-small cell lung cancer. The table came from immunoSEQ multiplex PCR; TCRdb's copy has only in-frame clones and leaves some out. The sample consists of nearly 15,000 clones, more than 80% of them appearing once. The starting material was peripheral blood, obtained before any cancer treatment. The receptors come from a woman aged 35 to 75 with stage I lung adenocarcinoma.

This clone was recorded once. The rearrangement uses TRBV28 and TRBJ1-1; D remains unclear. CDR1 is MDHEN and CDR2 is SYDVKM in the germline V gene. V was pared by 5 bases and J by 1 base, with 17 bases between. The CDR3 length is 16 residues. CDR3 coding DNA: TGTGCCAGCAGTCACCGGGAGGGCGGCGAGAACACTGAAGCTTTCTTT. Translating it yields CASSHREGGENTEAFF.

The chain joins TRBV9 to TRBJ1-4; D call uncertain. V was shortened by 0 bases and J by 8 bases, with 11 bases between the two germline ends. The germline V gene encodes CDR1 SGDLS and CDR2 YYNGEE. The CDR3 loop spans 14 amino acids. The CDR3 bases are TGTGCCAGCAGCGTAGGGGTTTCCAAGGAAAAACTGTTTTTT. Translated: CASSVGVSKEKLFF.

This chain joins TRBV30 and TRBJ2-2; D possibly corresponds to TRBD1 (5 bases). CDR3 length: 13 amino acids. The germline V and J ends were trimmed by 8 bases and 2 bases, with 12 bases remaining between them. Germline lookup yields CDR1 GTSNPN and CDR2 SVGIG (reference sequence). The CDR3 DNA is TGTGCCGAGGACACAACCAACACCGGGGAGCTGTTTTTT. Encoded protein: CAEDTTNTGELFF.

This chain uses TRBV29-1 with TRBJ1-2; TRBD1 matches at 7 bases. Trimming removed 6 bases from V and 8 bases from J; junction bases left unmatched: 9. The CDR3 consists of 12 residues. CDR1 is SQVTM and CDR2 is ANQGSEA in the germline V gene. The CDR3 DNA is TGCAGCGTCACAGGGGTGTTGTTGGGCTACACCTTC. The encoded protein is CSVTGVLLGYTF.

The V call is TRBV6-6, the J call TRBJ2-1; tentative D call: TRBD2 (5 bases). Deletions cut 2 bases from V and 7 bases from J, with 18 bases between. CDR3 length: 16 residues. Per germline, CDR1 MNHNY and CDR2 SVGAGI (reference sequence). The CDR3 nucleotides are TGTGCCAGCAGTTACGCCCCAGCATCGACGGGGAATGAGCAGTTCTTC. This encodes CASSYAPASTGNEQFF.